This entry is about one T cell receptor beta chain. Its antigen is still unknown. The sample comes from a study of blood T cells in healthy people across ages. Study outcomes and limitations: The authors considered diversity estimates from one million T cells to be underestimates. Per million T cells, TCR beta diversity dropped about linearly as age rose.

CDR3 length: 14 amino acids. Germline V CDR1 and CDR2: SNHLY, FYNNEI. V lost 6 bases to trimming and J lost 9 bases, with 15 bases between them. PCR was performed a second time for about 7 to 12 cycles using a sample-barcoded 5' primer and a J-beta primer mix. TCRdb processed the 5' RACE reads anew with MiXCR; each CDR3 protein has one entry. The sample records some 1.7 million distinct CDR3 sequences, over 25% being singletons. The donors, aged 6 to 90, were healthy Caucasians from Russia. J is TRBJ1-6 and V is TRBV2, with D hard to call. The TCR comes from a woman aged 25 to 39 in good health. Specimen: blood. CDR3 nucleotide sequence: TGTGCCAGCAGCGGGGATGTCTCGGGTTCACCCCTCCACTTT. It encodes CASSGDVSGSPLHF.